This TCR beta chain was obtained from a study of blood T cell repertoires in COVID-19. Study-wide background: Samples of COVID-19 (acute and convalescent) were obtained from the United States, Italy and Spain.

Original handling: Estimation of nucleated cell counts relied on the amplification of reference gene primers. Measured with immunoSEQ multiplex PCR; TCRdb has only the in-frame clones, and not every one. D and trimming come from the DNA, and the V and J calls and clone size come from that table. The repertoire holds approximately 300,000 clones, with about 86% as singletons. The CDR3 extends over 11 amino acids. Germline CDR1 reads LNHDA; CDR2 reads SQIVND (reference sequence). V was clipped by 6 bases and J by 4 bases, with 6 bases between them. The J gene is TRBJ2-5, the V gene TRBV19; D gene unclear. The TCR comes from a woman aged 45 to 65 with acute or convalescent COVID-19. Sequences were obtained from peripheral blood. CDR3 sequence reads: CASRTGETQYF. CDR3 DNA: TGTGCCAGTAGGACGGGAGAGACCCAGTACTTC. Complete variable domain (other parts from reference TRBV19 and TRBJ2-5): DGGITQSPKYLFRKEGQNVTLSCEQNLNHDAMYWYRQDPGQGLRLIYYSQIVNDFQKGDIAEGYSVSREKKESFPLTVTSAQKNPTAFYLCASRTGETQYFGPGTRLLVL.